The 27 T cell receptor beta chains given below trace back to one sample, sequenced in a study of identical twins. TCRdb passed the 5' RACE reads through MiXCR, listing each CDR3 protein once. Among hundreds of thousands of distinct CDR3 sequences, around an eighth were seen once, and the ten largest hold 1.5% to 2%. These data were also reused for a study on yellow fever vaccine responses in identical twins.

Sample: PBMCs. All receptors derive from a woman between 18 and 30 years old in good health.

The table lists this clonotype with many counts. The chain links TRBV27 to TRBJ2-5; TRBD2 aligns across 11 bases. The CDR3 consists of 17 residues. In germline, CDR1 is MNHEY, CDR2 SMNVEV (reference sequence). The trim removed 5 bases at V and 1 base at J, leaving 9 bases unmatched. The CDR3 DNA follows: TGTGCCAGCAGTAAGTCCTTGACTAGCGGGGCCCAAGAGACCCAGTACTTC. This codes for CASSKSLTSGAQETQYF.

The chain uses TRBV9 and TRBJ2-1, with D perhaps TRBD2 (6 bases). The CDR3 has 16 residues. Germline V gene sequence: CDR1 SGDLS, CDR2 YYNGEE. V shed 0 bases and J shed 7 bases, with 17 bases lying between them. The chain's CDR3 is CASSVVGPGDYNEQFF. The CDR3 bases are TGTGCCAGCAGCGTAGTAGGGCCGGGAGACTATAATGAGCAGTTCTTC.

This clonotype was observed a few times. This sequence joins TRBV18 and TRBJ2-7; no reliable D call. The CDR3 covers 12 residues. The V gene's germline CDR1 is KGHSH and CDR2 LQKENI. The V gene lost 5 bases and the J gene lost 12 bases, with 17 bases spanning the gap. DNA of the CDR3: TGTGCCAGCTCATCTCGACCGGAAGTGCGGTACTTC. It specifies CASSSRPEVRYF.

This chain uses TRBV20-1 with TRBJ2-1; no definite D call. Deletions cut 3 bases from V and 0 bases from J, with 9 bases between. Per the germline V gene, CDR1 is DFQATT and CDR2 is SNEGSKA (reference sequence). This CDR3 region has 14 residues. CDR3 nucleotide sequence: TGCAGTGCTAGTGGTCCGAACTCCTACAATGAGCAGTTCTTC. Amino acid sequence: CSASGPNSYNEQFF.

The chain carries TRBV5-1 and TRBJ1-2, with D uncertain. Between the trimmed V and J ends, which lost 4 bases and 3 bases, there was a span of 10 bases. CDR1 and CDR2 (germline): SGHRS, YFSETQ. This CDR3 has 13 amino acids. The CDR3 coding sequence is TGCGCCAGCAGCAAGGACGTAGACTATGGCTACACCTTC. The encoded protein is CASSKDVDYGYTF.

The rearrangement uses TRBV29-1 and TRBJ2-5; D remains unclear. This CDR3 comprises 11 residues. V lost 6 bases and J lost 1, with 6 bases in between. The germline CDR1 and CDR2 sequences are SQVTM and ANQGSEA. DNA for the CDR3: TGCAGCGTCGGACCCCAAGAGACCCAGTACTTC. Its translation: CSVGPQETQYF.

The chain recombines TRBV28 with TRBJ2-2, with D perhaps matching TRBD2 (6 bases). The germline CDR1 and CDR2 sequences are MDHEN and SYDVKM. V lost 6 bases, J lost 3 bases, and 17 bases lay in between. CDR3 length: 16 residues. The CDR3: CASSLGGGVDTGELFF. CDR3 in DNA: TGTGCCAGCAGCCTTGGAGGAGGGGTAGACACCGGGGAGCTGTTTTTT.

The chain couples TRBV7-9 to TRBJ2-5; the match to TRBD1 covers 7 bases. V was pared by 5 bases and J by 7 bases, with 10 bases of the junction left unmatched. The length of the CDR3 is 14 residues. CDR1 and CDR2 from the germline V gene are SEHNR and FQNEAQ (reference sequence). CDR3 in amino acids: CASSTRDSPGTQYF. CDR3 coding DNA: TGTGCCAGCAGCACCCGGGACAGCCCTGGGACCCAGTACTTC.

This clonotype was observed a few times. This chain links TRBV5-1 with TRBJ2-5; 12 bases are shared with TRBD2. Looked up from germline, CDR1 is SGHRS and CDR2 is YFSETQ. Trimming removed 3 bases from V and 1 base from J; junction bases left unmatched: 7. CDR3 length: 17 residues. The CDR3 is CASSSKTSGSIQETQYF. DNA of the CDR3: TGCGCCAGCAGCTCTAAGACTAGCGGGAGTATCCAAGAGACCCAGTACTTC.

V usage is TRBV7-9 and J usage is TRBJ1-2; tentative D call: TRBD1 (5 bases). V lost 5 bases and J 8 bases, leaving 18 bases between the germline ends. The CDR3 runs 14 residues. Germline CDR1 is SEHNR and CDR2 is FQNEAQ (reference sequence). As DNA, the CDR3 is TGTGCCAGCAGCCCCGGGACTCCGGCGGGAGGCTACACCTTC. Translation gives CASSPGTPAGGYTF.

This clonotype turned up a few times. The rearrangement uses TRBV20-1 and TRBJ2-5, with D perhaps matching TRBD1 (6 bases). The V end was cut by 3 bases, the J end by 3 bases, with 8 bases between. CDR3 length equals 12 residues. Germline V CDR1 and CDR2: DFQATT, SNEGSKA (reference sequence). CDR3 sequence reads: CSASRGEETQYF. The DNA of the CDR3 is TGCAGTGCTAGCAGGGGAGAAGAGACCCAGTACTTC.

In this sample, this clonotype turned up many times. V gene TRBV5-5 combines with J gene TRBJ1-2; TRBD1 might be the D (6 bases). Germline CDR1 is SGHKS and CDR2 is YYEKEE (reference sequence). V was trimmed by 3 bases and J by 5 bases, leaving 20 bases between them. The CDR3 is 16 residues long. The chain's CDR3 is CASSSETGSGPYGYTF. The CDR3, as DNA: TGTGCCAGCAGCTCCGAAACAGGGTCGGGACCTTATGGCTACACCTTC.

The table lists this clonotype with a few counts. J is TRBJ2-3 and V is TRBV20-1; 7 bases map to TRBD2. The J segment lost 2 bases and the V segment lost 3 bases, leaving 8 bases of the junction unmatched. Looked up from germline, CDR1 is DFQATT and CDR2 is SNEGSKA (reference sequence). The CDR3 has 15 amino acids. The CDR3 region is CSASGGGSHTDTQYF. CDR3 nucleotides: TGCAGTGCTAGCGGAGGCGGGAGTCACACAGATACGCAGTATTTT.

The rearrangement joins TRBV7-9 to TRBJ1-4; TRBD1 might be the D (6 bases). The CDR3 runs 12 residues. Trimming removed 5 bases from V and 8 bases from J, with 9 bases in between. From germline, CDR1 is SEHNR and CDR2 FQNEAQ (reference sequence). The CDR3 DNA follows: TGTGCCAGCAGCAACAGGGACGAAAAACTGTTTTTT. This sequence encodes CASSNRDEKLFF. Drawing the rest from reference TRBV7-9 and TRBJ1-4, the complete variable domain is DTGVSQNPRHKITKRGQNVTFRCDPISEHNRLYWYRQTLGQGPEFLTYFQNEAQLEKSRLLSDRFSAERPKGSFSTLEIQRTEQGDSAMYLCASSNRDEKLFFGSGTQLSVL.

Concerning this clonotype: A much larger clone differs from this one at a single base, so this may be a read error. The chain carries TRBV12-3 or TRBV12-4 and TRBJ2-7; 7 nucleotides agree with TRBD1. The ends lost 7 bases at V and 0 bases at J; junction bases unmatched: 6. The CDR3 has 14 amino acids. The DNA of the CDR3 is TGTGCCAGCATTTCGGGGACAGTCTCCTACGAGCAGTACTTC. Its protein is CASISGTVSYEQYF.

The chain carries TRBV3-1 and TRBJ1-6; D is undetermined. The CDR3 is 17 residues long. Trimming took off 4 bases at V and 6 bases at J, with 19 bases between the two ends. Germline V gives CDR1 LGHDT, CDR2 YNNKEL (reference sequence). CDR3 amino acids: CASSPSVLPTRNSPLHF. Here the CDR3 DNA reads TGTGCCAGCAGCCCCTCGGTCCTCCCTACCCGTAATTCACCCCTCCACTTT. The entire variable domain, with the rest obtained from reference TRBV3-1 and TRBJ1-6, is as follows: DTAVSQTPKYLVTQMGNDKSIKCEQNLGHDTMYWYKQDSKKFLKIMFSYNNKELIINETVPNRFSPKSPDKAHLNLHINSLELGDSAVYFCASSPSVLPTRNSPLHFGNGTRLTVT.

The chain uses TRBV20-1 and TRBJ2-7, with D uncertain. Trimming took 2 bases from V and 5 from J, leaving 10 bases between them. In germline, CDR1 is DFQATT, CDR2 SNEGSKA (reference sequence). This CDR3 is built from 12 residues. The CDR3 region has the DNA TGCAGTGCTAGACTCACGGAGAACGAGCAGTACTTC. Protein: CSARLTENEQYF.

This clonotype was seen more than once but under ten times. The rearrangement joins TRBV7-3 to TRBJ2-1; 14 nucleotides align to TRBD2. The CDR3 is 17 amino acids. Trimming removed 1 base from V and 8 bases from J; junction bases left unmatched: 7. Per the germline V gene, CDR1 is SGHTA and CDR2 is FQGTGA. CDR3 in DNA: TGTGCCAGCAGCTTAATACCTGGGACTAGCGGGAGCGATGAGCAGTTCTTC. Its translation is CASSLIPGTSGSDEQFF. The complete variable domain, with remaining parts taken from reference TRBV7-3 and TRBJ2-1, reads GAGVSQTPSNKVTEKGKYVELRCDPISGHTALYWYRQSLGQGPEFLIYFQGTGAADDSGLPNDRFFAVRPEGSVSTLKIQRTERGDSAVYLCASSLIPGTSGSDEQFFGPGTRLTVL.

This clonotype has more than one count but fewer than ten. The V and J genes are TRBV4-1 and TRBJ2-5; TRBD2 matches at 7 bases. V shed 3 bases, J shed 2 bases, and the junction held 6 bases outside the gene matches. The length of the CDR3 is 15 residues. Germline CDR1 and CDR2: MGHRA and YSYEKL. The CDR3 is CASSQKAGRQETQYF. CDR3 nucleotides: TGCGCCAGCAGCCAGAAAGCGGGAAGGCAAGAGACCCAGTACTTC.

This clonotype was detected a few times. This chain links TRBV20-1 with TRBJ1-6; 7 bases align to TRBD1. Unmatched junction bases numbered 8, after V lost 2 bases and J lost 4 bases. CDR1 is DFQATT, CDR2 SNEGSKA, per germline (reference sequence). This CDR3 has 16 amino acids. CDR3 in amino acids: CSARSSDRFYNSPLHF. CDR3 bases: TGCAGTGCTAGATCCTCGGACAGGTTTTATAATTCACCCCTCCACTTT.

The chain couples TRBV20-1 to TRBJ2-5; 15 bases align to TRBD2. Germline V gene lookup returns CDR1 DFQATT and CDR2 SNEGSKA (reference sequence). J was trimmed by 0 bases and V by 0 bases; bases with no gene match: 5. This CDR3 comprises 18 residues. This chain's CDR3 is CSARDPGLAGGHQETQYF. DNA for the CDR3: TGCAGTGCTAGAGATCCGGGACTAGCGGGGGGCCACCAAGAGACCCAGTACTTC.

The chain is built from TRBV5-6 and TRBJ2-1; weak D call: TRBD1 (5 bases). The CDR3 is 15 amino acids. The germline V and J ends were trimmed by 2 bases and 8 bases, with 17 bases remaining between them. Germline loops: CDR1 SGHDT, CDR2 YYEEEE. The CDR3: CASSFVGRVSHEQFF. CDR3 sequence (DNA): TGTGCCAGCAGCTTCGTGGGCAGGGTGTCGCATGAGCAGTTCTTC. Together with reference TRBV5-6 and TRBJ2-1, the CDR3 gives the full variable domain: DAGVTQSPTHLIKTRGQQVTLRCSPKSGHDTVSWYQQALGQGPQFIFQYYEEEERQRGNFPDRFSGHQFPNYSSELNVNALLLGDSALYLCASSFVGRVSHEQFFGPGTRLTVL.

The table lists this clonotype with many counts. The rearrangement links TRBV15 to TRBJ2-1; D is uncertain. The CDR3 covers 13 residues. V shed 0 bases and J shed 7 bases, with 7 bases lying between them. Germline loops: CDR1 LNHNV, CDR2 YYDKDF (reference sequence). The CDR3 loop reads CATSRDLKNEQFF. CDR3 in DNA: TGTGCCACCAGCAGAGATTTAAAGAATGAGCAGTTCTTC. Drawing the rest from reference TRBV15 and TRBJ2-1, the complete variable domain is DAMVIQNPRYQVTQFGKPVTLSCSQTLNHNVMYWYQQKSSQAPKLLFHYYDKDFNNEADTPDNFQSRRPNTSFCFLDIRSPGLGDTAMYLCATSRDLKNEQFFGPGTRLTVL.

A few counts support this clonotype. This chain joins TRBV12-3 or TRBV12-4 and TRBJ1-2, with a possible D match to TRBD1 (5 bases). The V gene lost 4 bases and the J gene lost 8 bases, with 11 bases spanning the gap. The CDR3 is 12 residues long. The CDR3 is CASSSGTMGYTF. The CDR3 nucleotides read TGTGCCAGCAGTTCCGGGACGATGGGCTACACCTTC.

This clonotype was counted a few times. The chain has TRBV7-2 and TRBJ1-3; D is unclear. This CDR3 is built from 15 residues. V was shortened by 5 bases and J by 5 bases, with 16 bases between the two germline ends. Germline V lookup: CDR1 SGHTA, CDR2 FQGNSA. CDR3 sequence (DNA): TGTGCCAGCAGCGGGTATGTTACGAGTCGAAACACCATATATTTT. Protein sequence: CASSGYVTSRNTIYF.

The V call is TRBV23-1, the J call TRBJ2-7; weak D call: TRBD2 (6 bases). Being an ORF, TRBV23-1 has a function that is uncertain. The V end was cut by 1 base, the J end by 6 bases, with 10 bases between. The CDR3 is 13 residues long. CDR3 protein: CASSQYTGGEQYF. For the CDR3, the DNA is TGCGCCAGCAGTCAATATACCGGGGGCGAGCAGTACTTC.

This clonotype appeared many times. The genes are TRBV20-1 and TRBJ1-1, with TRBD1 as a possible D gene (5 bases). CDR1 and CDR2 from the germline V gene are DFQATT and SNEGSKA (reference sequence). This CDR3 is 13 amino acids long. Trimming stripped 3 bases from V and 0 bases from J, with 8 bases between. The CDR3 DNA reads as TGCAGTGCTAGGGGGGGGGTGAACACTGAAGCTTTCTTT. Translating it yields CSARGGVNTEAFF.